One sample yielded the 8 T cell receptor beta chains listed below, sequenced in a study of T-cell memory formation after mild COVID-19. TCRdb passed the 5' RACE reads through MiXCR, listing each CDR3 protein once. Of 350,000 to 500,000 distinct CDR3 sequences listed, roughly 18% are singletons. What was sequenced was PBMCs or a T cell subset sorted from them (not recorded which). These receptors were taken from a man in his late teens or twenties who had mild COVID-19 (a few samples of this study predate the infection). Cell type and time point are not known.

The chain's CDR3 is CASSFSAGGSPIYNEQFF. CDR3 bases: TGTGCCAGCAGTTTCTCAGCGGGGGGGTCCCCTATTTACAATGAGCAGTTCTTC. The chain has TRBV6-5 and TRBJ2-1; 10 bases line up with TRBD2. With V trimmed by 4 bases and J by 4 bases, 13 bases remained unmatched. The CDR3 is made up of 18 amino acids. Germline V CDR1 and CDR2: MNHEY, SVGAGI.

The V gene is TRBV6-7, the J gene TRBJ1-5, with D unresolved. TRBV6-7 is labeled an ORF, and its function is uncertain. The CDR3 is 14 residues long. Deletions cut 8 bases from V and 0 bases from J, with 11 bases between. The CDR3 spells CASRFGYSNQPQHF. The CDR3 DNA reads as TGTGCCAGCCGGTTCGGCTATAGCAATCAGCCCCAGCATTTT.

This clonotype came up a few times. This chain uses TRBV12-3 or TRBV12-4 with TRBJ1-3, with D uncertain. V lost 6 bases and J 4 bases, leaving 7 bases between the germline ends. The CDR3 is made up of 12 amino acids. In DNA, the CDR3 is TGTGCCAGCAGGTCCCCCGGAAACACCATATATTTT. This translates into CASRSPGNTIYF.

This clonotype has just a few counts. One junction end disagrees with the germline gene, perhaps due to a read error. The J gene is TRBJ1-2, the V gene TRBV12-3 or TRBV12-4, with 7 bases that match TRBD1. The CDR3 is made up of 11 amino acids. CDR3 protein: CASSLGQVYTF. The CDR3 region has the DNA TGTGCCAGCAGCTTAGGACAGGTCTACACCTTC.

The chain links TRBV7-9 to TRBJ1-6; a possible D gene is TRBD1 (5 bases). V lost 5 bases and J 15 bases, leaving 17 bases between the germline ends. The CDR3 is 13 amino acids. The germline V gene encodes CDR1 SEHNR and CDR2 FQNEAQ (reference sequence). CDR3 DNA sequence: TGTGCCAGCAGCCAGATAATAAGGGGCGACCTCCACTTT. Translated, it gives CASSQIIRGDLHF.

CDR3 loop: CASSFTPGVISEAGYTF. The CDR3 DNA reads as TGTGCCAGCAGCTTCACTCCAGGGGTTATATCAGAAGCGGGCTACACCTTC. This chain joins TRBV7-2 and TRBJ1-2, with a possible D match to TRBD1 (6 bases). The CDR3 is 17 amino acids. Trimming took off 3 bases at V and 8 bases at J, with 25 bases between the two ends. Looked up from germline, CDR1 is SGHTA and CDR2 is FQGNSA.

The chain couples TRBV12-3 or TRBV12-4 to TRBJ2-2; perhaps TRBD1 as D (6 bases). Trimming left V 3 bases short and J 5 bases short, with 10 bases between. CDR3 size: 14 residues. This CDR3 reads CASSLNRATGELFF. The CDR3 DNA reads as TGTGCCAGCAGTTTGAACAGGGCGACCGGGGAGCTGTTTTTT.

The rearrangement joins TRBV15 to TRBJ1-1, with TRBD1 as a possible D gene (5 bases). CDR1 and CDR2 from the germline V gene are LNHNV and YYDKDF (reference sequence). The germline V and J ends were trimmed by 0 bases and 6 bases, with 14 bases remaining between them. The length of the CDR3 is 15 residues. CDR3 in amino acids: CATSREHGGGAEAFF. CDR3 sequence (DNA): TGTGCCACCAGCAGAGAACACGGCGGGGGGGCTGAAGCTTTCTTT. Full variable domain (missing parts from reference TRBV15 and TRBJ1-1): DAMVIQNPRYQVTQFGKPVTLSCSQTLNHNVMYWYQQKSSQAPKLLFHYYDKDFNNEADTPDNFQSRRPNTSFCFLDIRSPGLGDTAMYLCATSREHGGGAEAFFGQGTRLTVV.